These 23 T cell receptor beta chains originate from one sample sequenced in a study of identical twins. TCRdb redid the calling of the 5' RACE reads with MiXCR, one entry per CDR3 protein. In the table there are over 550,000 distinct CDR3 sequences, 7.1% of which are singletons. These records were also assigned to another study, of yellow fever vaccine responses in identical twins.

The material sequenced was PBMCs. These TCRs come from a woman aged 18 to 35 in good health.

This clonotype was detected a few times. CDR3 residues: CASSLGLAGSVGTDTQYF. CDR3 coding DNA: TGTGCCAGCAGTTTAGGACTAGCGGGTTCCGTCGGCACAGATACGCAGTATTTT. V and J are TRBV12-3 or TRBV12-4 and TRBJ2-3; 10 bases are shared with TRBD2. The CDR3 loop spans 18 amino acids. The trim removed 1 base at V and 1 base at J, leaving 8 bases unmatched.

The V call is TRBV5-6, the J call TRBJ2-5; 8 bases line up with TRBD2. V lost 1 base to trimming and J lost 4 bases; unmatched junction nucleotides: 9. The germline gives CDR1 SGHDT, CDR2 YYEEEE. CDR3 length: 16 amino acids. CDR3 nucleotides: TGTGCCAGCAGCTTGAAGGTCCGGACTAGCTTAGAGACCCAGTACTTC. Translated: CASSLKVRTSLETQYF.

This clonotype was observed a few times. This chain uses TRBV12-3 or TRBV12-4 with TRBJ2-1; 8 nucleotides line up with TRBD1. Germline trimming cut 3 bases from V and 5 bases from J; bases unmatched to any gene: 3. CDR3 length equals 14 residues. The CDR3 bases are TGTGCCAGCAGTTTGAAACAGGGGGACAATGAGCAGTTCTTC. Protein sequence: CASSLKQGDNEQFF.

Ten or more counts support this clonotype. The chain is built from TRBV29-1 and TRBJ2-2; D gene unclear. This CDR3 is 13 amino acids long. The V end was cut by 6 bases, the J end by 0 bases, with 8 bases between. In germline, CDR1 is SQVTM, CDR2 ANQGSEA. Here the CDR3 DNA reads TGCAGCGTCGAACCTTCGAACACCGGGGAGCTGTTTTTT. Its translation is CSVEPSNTGELFF.

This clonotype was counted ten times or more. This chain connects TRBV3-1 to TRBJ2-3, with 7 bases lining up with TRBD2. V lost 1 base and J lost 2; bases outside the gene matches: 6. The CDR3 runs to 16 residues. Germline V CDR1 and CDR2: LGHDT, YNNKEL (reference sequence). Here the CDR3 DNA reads TGTGCCAGCAGCCAAGGTGTGGGGGACTACACAGATACGCAGTATTTT. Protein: CASSQGVGDYTDTQYF.

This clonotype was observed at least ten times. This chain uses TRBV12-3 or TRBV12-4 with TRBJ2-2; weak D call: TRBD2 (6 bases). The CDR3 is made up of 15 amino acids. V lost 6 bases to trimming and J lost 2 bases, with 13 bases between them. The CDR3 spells CASSGPGVNTGELFF. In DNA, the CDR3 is TGTGCCAGCAGCGGACCGGGAGTAAACACCGGGGAGCTGTTTTTT.

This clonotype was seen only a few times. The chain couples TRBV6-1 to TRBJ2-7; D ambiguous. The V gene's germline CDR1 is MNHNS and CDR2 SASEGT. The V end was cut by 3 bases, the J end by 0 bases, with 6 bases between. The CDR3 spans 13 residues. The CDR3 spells CASSDGFSYEQYV. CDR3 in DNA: TGTGCCAGCAGTGACGGCTTCTCCTACGAGCAGTACGTC.

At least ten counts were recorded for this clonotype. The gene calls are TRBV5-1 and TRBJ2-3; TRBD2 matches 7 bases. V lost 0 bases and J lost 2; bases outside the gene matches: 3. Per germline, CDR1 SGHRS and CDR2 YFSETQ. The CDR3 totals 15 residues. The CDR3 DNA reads TGCGCCAGCAGCTTGGCCCTAGCGGCCACAGATACGCAGTATTTT. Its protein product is CASSLALAATDTQYF.

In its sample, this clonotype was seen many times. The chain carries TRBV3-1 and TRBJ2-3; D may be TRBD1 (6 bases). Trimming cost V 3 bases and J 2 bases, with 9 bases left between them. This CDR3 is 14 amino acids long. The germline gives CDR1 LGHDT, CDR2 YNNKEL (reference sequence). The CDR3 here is CASSQGQYTDTQYF. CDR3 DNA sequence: TGTGCCAGCAGCCAGGGACAATACACAGATACGCAGTATTTT.

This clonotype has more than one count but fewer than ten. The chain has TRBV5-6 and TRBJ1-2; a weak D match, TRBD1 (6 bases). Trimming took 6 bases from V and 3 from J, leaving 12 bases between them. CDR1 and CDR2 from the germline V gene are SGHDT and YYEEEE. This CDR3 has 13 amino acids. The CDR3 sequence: CASTEQGYYGYTF. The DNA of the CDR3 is TGTGCCAGCACCGAACAGGGTTACTATGGCTACACCTTC. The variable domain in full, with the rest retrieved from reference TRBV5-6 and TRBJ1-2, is DAGVTQSPTHLIKTRGQQVTLRCSPKSGHDTVSWYQQALGQGPQFIFQYYEEEERQRGNFPDRFSGHQFPNYSSELNVNALLLGDSALYLCASTEQGYYGYTFGSGTRLTVV.

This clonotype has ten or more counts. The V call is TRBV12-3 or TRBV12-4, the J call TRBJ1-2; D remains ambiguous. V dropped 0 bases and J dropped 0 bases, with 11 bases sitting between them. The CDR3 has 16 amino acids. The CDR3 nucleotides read TGTGCCAGCAGTTTAGCGCGGTTCGAGACTAACTATGGCTACACCTTC. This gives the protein CASSLARFETNYGYTF.

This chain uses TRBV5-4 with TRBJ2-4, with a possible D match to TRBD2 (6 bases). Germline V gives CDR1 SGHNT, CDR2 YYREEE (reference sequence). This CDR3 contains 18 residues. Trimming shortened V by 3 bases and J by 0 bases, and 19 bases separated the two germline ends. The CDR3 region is CASSSGLGLAQAKNIQYF. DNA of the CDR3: TGTGCCAGCAGCTCGGGGCTCGGGCTAGCGCAAGCCAAAAACATTCAGTACTTC.

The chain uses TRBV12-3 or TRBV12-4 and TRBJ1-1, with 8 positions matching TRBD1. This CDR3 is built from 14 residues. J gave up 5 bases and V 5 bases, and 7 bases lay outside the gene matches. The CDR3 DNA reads TGTGCCAGCAGTATTACAGGGGGAGGGACTGAAGCTTTCTTT. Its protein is CASSITGGGTEAFF.

The CDR3 loop reads CSAREKGNTGELFF. As DNA, the CDR3 is TGCAGTGCTAGAGAAAAGGGGAACACCGGGGAGCTGTTTTTT. The chain recombines TRBV20-1 with TRBJ2-2; no clear D gene. The CDR3 has 14 residues. V was clipped by 0 bases and J by 1 base, with 6 bases between them. Germline CDR1 is DFQATT and CDR2 is SNEGSKA (reference sequence).

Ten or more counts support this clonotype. The DNA of the CDR3 is TGTGCCAGCAGCTTAACGGGTGCAGATACGCAGTATTTT. It translates to CASSLTGADTQYF. This sequence joins TRBV7-2 and TRBJ2-3; D uncertain. The length of the CDR3 is 13 residues. Germline V lookup: CDR1 SGHTA, CDR2 FQGNSA. The V and J ends lost 2 bases and 4 bases respectively, with 7 bases between them.

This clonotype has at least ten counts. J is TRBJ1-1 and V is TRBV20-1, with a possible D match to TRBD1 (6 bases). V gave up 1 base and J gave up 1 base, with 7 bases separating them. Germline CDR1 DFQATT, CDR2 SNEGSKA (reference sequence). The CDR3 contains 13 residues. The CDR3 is CSARARGNTEAFF. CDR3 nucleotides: TGCAGTGCTAGAGCCAGGGGGAACACTGAAGCTTTCTTT.

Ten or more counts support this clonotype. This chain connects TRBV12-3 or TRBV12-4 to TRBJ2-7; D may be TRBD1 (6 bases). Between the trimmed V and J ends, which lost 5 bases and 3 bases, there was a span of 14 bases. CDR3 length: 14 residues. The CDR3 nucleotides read TGTGCCAGCAGTGGGGGACACAGCGGCTACGAGCAGTACTTC. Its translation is CASSGGHSGYEQYF.

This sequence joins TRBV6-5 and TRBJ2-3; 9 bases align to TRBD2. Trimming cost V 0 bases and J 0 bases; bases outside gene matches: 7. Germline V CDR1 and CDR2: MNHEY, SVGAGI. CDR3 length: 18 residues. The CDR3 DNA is TGTGCCAGCAGTTACTCGGAGACTAGCGGTCCTAGCACAGATACGCAGTATTTT. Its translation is CASSYSETSGPSTDTQYF.

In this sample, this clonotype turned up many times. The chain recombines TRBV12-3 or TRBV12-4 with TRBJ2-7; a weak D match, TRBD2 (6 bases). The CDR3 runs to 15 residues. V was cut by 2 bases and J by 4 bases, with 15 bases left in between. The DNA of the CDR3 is TGTGCCAGCAGTTTAAGGGCGGGAATTAGATACGAGCAGTACTTC. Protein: CASSLRAGIRYEQYF.

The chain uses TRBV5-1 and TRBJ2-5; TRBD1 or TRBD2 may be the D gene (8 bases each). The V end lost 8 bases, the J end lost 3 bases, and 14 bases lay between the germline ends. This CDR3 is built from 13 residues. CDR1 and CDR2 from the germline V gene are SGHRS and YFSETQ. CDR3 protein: CASSGTGEETQYF. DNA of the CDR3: TGCGCCAGTAGCGGGACAGGTGAAGAGACCCAGTACTTC.

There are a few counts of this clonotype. CDR3 amino acids: CASSLQASGRPRQETQYF. For the CDR3, the DNA is TGTGCCAGCAGTTTACAGGCTAGCGGGAGGCCTCGCCAAGAGACCCAGTACTTC. The genes are TRBV28 and TRBJ2-5, with 11 bases matching TRBD2. Trimming took 2 bases from V and 1 from J; bases not matched to a gene: 9. This CDR3 contains 18 residues. CDR1 and CDR2 from the germline V gene are MDHEN and SYDVKM.

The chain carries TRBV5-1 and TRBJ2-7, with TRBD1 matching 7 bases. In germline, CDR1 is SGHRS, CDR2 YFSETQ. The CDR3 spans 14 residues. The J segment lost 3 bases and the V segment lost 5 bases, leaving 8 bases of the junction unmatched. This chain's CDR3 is CASRTVQGNYEQYF. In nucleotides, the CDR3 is TGCGCCAGCAGGACCGTACAGGGGAACTACGAGCAGTACTTC.

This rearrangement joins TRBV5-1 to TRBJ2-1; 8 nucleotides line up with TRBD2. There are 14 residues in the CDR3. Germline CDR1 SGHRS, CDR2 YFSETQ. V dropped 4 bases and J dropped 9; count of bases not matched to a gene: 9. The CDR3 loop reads CASSPTRGGTEQFF. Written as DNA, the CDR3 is TGCGCCAGCAGCCCTACCCGCGGGGGGACTGAGCAGTTCTTC.